The T cell receptor beta chain under discussion was sequenced for a study of Graves' ophthalmopathy and Graves' hyperthyroidism. In the study overall: Peripheral blood sampling occurred at initial diagnosis, before any treatment.

In its sample, this clonotype was seen many times. Its antigen remains unidentified. TCR beta CDR3 regions were amplified from RNA transcripts. An opening RT-PCR round employed HTBI primers and preceded a second-round multiplex PCR. TCRdb fed the multiplex PCR reads into MiXCR, producing one record per CDR3 protein. The data hold around 600,000 distinct CDR3 sequences, with about two fifths observed a single time. Ophthalmopathy cases showed moderate-to-severe activity, scoring CAS ≥3 and NOSPECS ≥4, with duration under 3 months. Ineligible for inclusion were patients with other autoimmune diseases, uncontrolled infections, pregnancy or lactation. Findings and caveats of the study: Blood contained most expanded thyroid clonotypes exceeding 0.001 frequency.

This CDR3 has 16 residues. The germline CDR1 and CDR2 sequences are SEHNR and FQNEAQ (reference sequence). V shed 5 bases, J shed 10 bases, and the junction held 10 bases outside the gene matches. The TCR sequence derives from an adult man with Graves' ophthalmopathy. The chain employs TRBV7-9 and TRBJ1-6; 11 positions match TRBD1. Sequencing was carried out using peripheral blood. CDR3 bases: TGTGCCAGCAGCCCAGGGACAGGGGGTATGAAGTCACCCCTCCACTTT. It is translated as CASSPGTGGMKSPLHF.